The source of this T cell receptor (beta chain) is a study of T-cell reconstitution after alpha-beta-depleted transplantation in children. J gave up 3 bases and V 3 bases, and 8 bases lay outside the gene matches. CDR1 is DFQATT, CDR2 SNEGSKA, per germline (reference sequence). The CDR3 covers 15 residues. Unique molecular identifiers were used in preparing the TCRbeta library. TCRdb called the PCR reads again in MiXCR, with one record for every CDR3 protein. The data contain around 370,000 distinct CDR3 sequences, 10% of them singletons. The V gene is TRBV20-1, the J gene TRBJ2-1, with 7 bases identical to TRBD2. The TCR sequence derives from a human donor who donated a stem cell graft to a child with acute lymphoblastic leukemia. The input for sequencing was PBMCs from the stem cell graft donor, taken from the stem cell graft. The DNA for the CDR3 is TGCAGTGCTAGTGATCGGGAGGACCTCTACAATGAGCAGTTCTTC. It codes for CSASDREDLYNEQFF.